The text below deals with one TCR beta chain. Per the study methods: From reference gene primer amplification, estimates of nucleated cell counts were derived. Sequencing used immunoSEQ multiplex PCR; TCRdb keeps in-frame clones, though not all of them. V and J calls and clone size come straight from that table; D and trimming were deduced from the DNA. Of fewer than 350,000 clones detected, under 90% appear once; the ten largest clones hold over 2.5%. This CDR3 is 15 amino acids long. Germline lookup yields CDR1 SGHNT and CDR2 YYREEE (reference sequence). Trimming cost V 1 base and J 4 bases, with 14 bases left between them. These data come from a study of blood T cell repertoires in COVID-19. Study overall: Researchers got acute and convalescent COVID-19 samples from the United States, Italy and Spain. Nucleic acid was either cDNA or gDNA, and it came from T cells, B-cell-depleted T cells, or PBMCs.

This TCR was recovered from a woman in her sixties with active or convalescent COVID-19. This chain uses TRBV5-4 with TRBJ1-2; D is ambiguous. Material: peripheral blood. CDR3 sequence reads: CASSLNEGSRYGYTF. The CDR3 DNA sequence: TGTGCCAGCAGCTTGAATGAGGGTTCCCGCTATGGCTACACCTTC.